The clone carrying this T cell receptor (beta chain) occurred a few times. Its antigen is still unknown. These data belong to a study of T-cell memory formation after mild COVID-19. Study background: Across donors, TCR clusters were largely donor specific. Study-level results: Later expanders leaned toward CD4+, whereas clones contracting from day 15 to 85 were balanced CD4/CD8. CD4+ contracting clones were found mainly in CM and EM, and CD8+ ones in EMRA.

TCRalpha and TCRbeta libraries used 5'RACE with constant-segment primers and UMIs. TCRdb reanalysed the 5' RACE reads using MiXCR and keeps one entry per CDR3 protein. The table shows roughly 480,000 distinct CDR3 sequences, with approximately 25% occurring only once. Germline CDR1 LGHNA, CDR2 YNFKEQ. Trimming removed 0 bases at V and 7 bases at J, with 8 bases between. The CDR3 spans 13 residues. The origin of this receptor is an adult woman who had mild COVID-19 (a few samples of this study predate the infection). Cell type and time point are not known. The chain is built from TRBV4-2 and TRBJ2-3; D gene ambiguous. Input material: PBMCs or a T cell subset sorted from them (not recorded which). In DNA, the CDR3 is TGTGCCAGCAGCCAAGAGTTGAGAAATACGCAGTATTTT. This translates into CASSQELRNTQYF.